These 10 T cell receptor beta chains came from one sample sequenced in a study of post-analysis software for immune sequencing data. Study-wide results and limits: Elevated frequency relative to controls characterized four or five TRBV segments in patients, TRBV5-6, TRBV5-1 and TRBV20-1 among them.

Their target antigens are unknown. The TCR beta cDNA libraries contained unique molecular identifiers. TCRdb itself ran the PCR reads through MiXCR, one entry per CDR3 protein. The profile shows about 260,000 distinct CDR3 sequences, 36% of them singletons. The sample taken for sequencing was blood. Every receptor here comes from a girl aged 10 to 17 with multiple sclerosis.

The J gene is TRBJ1-1, the V gene TRBV6-6; D uncertain. This CDR3 is built from 16 residues. Germline-derived CDR1 and CDR2 are MNHNY and SVGAGI (reference sequence). V shed 6 bases and J shed 1 base, with 18 bases lying between them. The CDR3 is CASSPLREEKNTEAFF. The CDR3 DNA is TGTGCCAGCAGCCCCTTGAGGGAAGAGAAGAACACTGAAGCTTTCTTT.

The rearrangement links TRBV20-1 to TRBJ1-2, with TRBD1 matching over 10 bases. This CDR3 region has 15 residues. Germline CDR1 reads DFQATT; CDR2 reads SNEGSKA (reference sequence). The trim removed 1 base at V and 3 bases at J, leaving 5 bases unmatched. The CDR3 reads CSARGGDRGHYGYTF. DNA of the CDR3: TGCAGTGCTAGAGGGGGGGACAGGGGACACTATGGCTACACCTTC.

This clonotype was observed a handful of times. The J gene is TRBJ2-5, the V gene TRBV4-1, with D maybe TRBD2 (7 bases). V was clipped by 1 base and J by 5 bases, with 26 bases between them. There are 19 residues in the CDR3. The germline V gene has CDR1 MGHRA and CDR2 YSYEKL. The CDR3 spells CASSQVAVLGGQPGETQYF. CDR3 in DNA: TGCGCCAGCAGCCAAGTCGCCGTCTTGGGGGGGCAACCCGGCGAGACCCAGTACTTC.

This clonotype was seen many times. The chain carries TRBV6-5 and TRBJ2-7; no firm D call. The V end lost 7 bases, the J end lost 4 bases, and 14 bases lay between the germline ends. The CDR3 is made up of 13 amino acids. The V gene's germline CDR1 is MNHEY and CDR2 SVGAGI. CDR3 nucleotides: TGTGCCAGCACTAAAGTGCGGCGGTACGAGCAGTACTTC. This sequence encodes CASTKVRRYEQYF.

This clonotype was recorded many times. The chain combines TRBV18 with TRBJ2-1; D is unresolved. Germline loops: CDR1 KGHSH, CDR2 LQKENI. V lost 3 bases, J lost 7 bases, and 10 bases lay in between. This CDR3 is 13 amino acids long. In nucleotides, the CDR3 is TGTGCCAGCTCACCGGGCGTCGTGAATGAGCAGTTCTTC. It specifies CASSPGVVNEQFF.

This clonotype was counted only a few times. With a much larger clone just one base away, this may be a read error. This chain connects TRBV5-5 to TRBJ2-5; D possibly corresponds to TRBD2 (6 bases). The CDR3 totals 13 residues. Looked up from germline, CDR1 is SGHKS and CDR2 is YYEKEE (reference sequence). CDR3 sequence (DNA): TGTGCCAGCAGCCCTGCCGGGGGAGAGGCCCAGTACTTC. Translated: CASSPAGGEAQYF.

This clonotype came up a few times. The chain has TRBV28 and TRBJ1-1; no clear D. The V gene lost 4 bases and the J gene lost 3 bases, with 6 bases spanning the gap. Germline CDR1 MDHEN, CDR2 SYDVKM. There are 12 residues in the CDR3. CDR3 region: CASSSMDTEAFF. The CDR3, as DNA: TGTGCCAGCAGTTCTATGGACACTGAAGCTTTCTTT.

In its sample, this clonotype was seen many times. The rearrangement joins TRBV29-1 to TRBJ2-5; possibly TRBD1 or TRBD2 for D (5 bases each). Germline values: CDR1 SQVTM, CDR2 ANQGSEA. The CDR3 has 13 residues. Trimming removed 3 bases at V and 9 bases at J, with 17 bases between. This CDR3 is CSVDSGPQAAQYF. As DNA, the CDR3 is TGCAGCGTTGATTCGGGGCCTCAAGCGGCCCAGTACTTC.

This clonotype turned up a few times. V usage is TRBV20-1 and J usage is TRBJ1-3, with D perhaps TRBD1 (5 bases). This CDR3 contains 16 residues. Germline assignment: CDR1 DFQATT and CDR2 SNEGSKA (reference sequence). Trimming shortened V by 6 bases and J by 8 bases, and 26 bases separated the two germline ends. CDR3 protein: CSAHPGRRAQGDTIYF. The CDR3 coding sequence is TGCAGTGCCCACCCCGGACGCCGGGCCCAGGGAGACACCATATATTTT.

This clonotype occurred many times. The gene calls are TRBV28 and TRBJ2-1; possible D gene TRBD1, 6 bases. The CDR3 spans 16 residues. The V and J ends lost 8 bases and 3 bases respectively, with 20 bases between them. CDR1 is MDHEN, CDR2 SYDVKM, per germline. The DNA of the CDR3 is TGTGCCAGCCTCGGGCAGTCGGGACACAGCTACAATGAGCAGTTCTTC. Residues: CASLGQSGHSYNEQFF.